This passage covers 5 T cell receptor beta chains from one sample sequenced in a study of shared clonotypes between healthy human individuals. Sequenced by immunoSEQ multiplex PCR; TCRdb stores in-frame clones only, minus some. The sample lists about 480,000 clones; around 74% were seen once. Sequenced input: PBMCs. Receptors originate from a woman aged 40-49 years in good health. Some clones in this sample may be carry-over from other donors' samples.

The rearrangement joins TRBV6-1 to TRBJ1-6; TRBD1 is a possible D gene (5 bases). The CDR3 consists of 16 residues. The ends were cut back, 2 bases at V and 9 bases at J, with 17 bases in the middle. Germline V CDR1 and CDR2: MNHNS, SASEGT. The CDR3 bases are TGTGCCAGCAGTGAAAGCCCGGGGGGTGCAAGTTCACCCCTCCACTTT. It specifies CASSESPGGASSPLHF.

This clone was seen only once. The chain combines TRBV20-1 with TRBJ2-3, with D possibly being TRBD1 (5 bases). Trimming removed 7 bases from V and 6 bases from J, with 11 bases in between. The germline CDR1 and CDR2 sequences are DFQATT and SNEGSKA (reference sequence). The CDR3 is 11 residues long. CDR3 residues: CSGQGSDTQYF. In DNA, the CDR3 is TGCAGTGGGCAGGGTAGCGATACGCAGTATTTT.

The chain has TRBV19 and TRBJ1-5, with TRBD1 matching over 8 bases. Germline V lookup: CDR1 LNHDA, CDR2 SQIVND (reference sequence). V was clipped by 4 bases and J by 2 bases; unmatched bases: 4. The CDR3 totals 15 residues. CDR3 residues: CASSTQGAGNQPQHF. The DNA for the CDR3 is TGTGCCAGTAGTACTCAGGGGGCGGGCAATCAGCCCCAGCATTTT.

In the case of this clone: Distinct nucleotide sequences in the sample also encode this CDR3. The CDR3 region is CASSRRLAGDNEQFF. The CDR3, as DNA: TGTGCCAGCAGTCGAAGACTAGCAGGAGACAATGAGCAGTTCTTC. The V call is TRBV27, the J call TRBJ2-1; 7 bases are a match to TRBD2. The CDR3 totals 15 residues. The germline V gene has CDR1 MNHEY and CDR2 SMNVEV (reference sequence). V lost 5 bases and J lost 5; bases outside the gene matches: 9.

V and J are TRBV11-2 and TRBJ2-7; D possibly corresponds to TRBD2 (6 bases). The CDR3 totals 15 residues. Between the trimmed V and J ends, which lost 5 bases and 1 base, there was a span of 15 bases. The germline V gene has CDR1 SGHAT and CDR2 FQNNGV. The CDR3 spells CASSPHGGVSYEQYF. CDR3 coding DNA: TGTGCCAGCAGCCCCCACGGGGGAGTTTCCTACGAGCAGTACTTC.